These 18 T cell receptor beta chains originate from one sample sequenced in a study of monozygotic twins with inflammatory bowel disease. TCRdb reanalyzed the 5' RACE reads, giving one entry per CDR3 protein sequence and no DNA. The repertoire shows around 190,000 distinct CDR3 sequences; the top ten hold roughly 1.7%. The material sequenced was blood. These receptors all stem from a human donor with ulcerative colitis or Crohn's disease, or a healthy co-twin of an affected twin (not recorded which).

The chain has TRBV5-5 and TRBJ1-3; TCRdb's assignment of TRBD1 cannot be checked, as there is no DNA. The CDR3 has 16 amino acids. Germline V gene sequence: CDR1 SGHKS, CDR2 YYEKEE (reference sequence). Here the CDR3 reads CASSLRAGRIVDTIYF.

The chain has TRBV6-4 and TRBJ2-2. Germline values: CDR1 MRHNA, CDR2 SNTAGT. The CDR3 has 14 residues. CDR3 sequence: CASSDASNTGELFF.

This chain joins TRBV12-3 or TRBV12-4 and TRBJ2-5; TCRdb gives TRBD1 as the D gene, but with no DNA this cannot be confirmed. The CDR3 loop spans 15 amino acids. The CDR3: CASSLNAPDVETQYF.

The rearrangement uses TRBV5-1 and TRBJ2-1; TCRdb's D gene call, TRBD1, goes unchecked for lack of DNA. The length of the CDR3 is 15 residues. Germline assignment: CDR1 SGHRS and CDR2 YFSETQ. The CDR3 protein is CASSQGLGGPNEQFF.

The chain couples TRBV5-1 to TRBJ2-3; TCRdb picks TRBD2, but there is no DNA to check that call. Germline lookup yields CDR1 SGHRS and CDR2 YFSETQ. There are 17 residues in the CDR3. The chain's CDR3 is CASSHRTSGGKKDTQYF.

This chain joins TRBV7-2 and TRBJ1-5. The CDR3 sequence is 15 residues long. Germline CDR1 and CDR2: SGHTA and FQGNSA. The chain's CDR3 is CASSFGSGSNQPQHF.

This CDR3 reads CASHLAGGTSDTQYF. This chain uses TRBV19 with TRBJ2-3; the TCRdb call, TRBD2, lacks DNA for checking. The CDR3 is 15 amino acids. CDR1 LNHDA and CDR2 SQIVND come from the germline V gene (reference sequence).

The rearrangement joins TRBV7-2 to TRBJ2-6. This CDR3 contains 15 residues. Germline V CDR1 and CDR2: SGHTA, FQGNSA. CDR3 region: CASSFSATGANVLTF.

The chain uses TRBV29-1 and TRBJ1-3. Germline-derived CDR1 and CDR2 are SQVTM and ANQGSEA. The CDR3 is made up of 13 amino acids. CDR3 region: CSVVAGTGNTIYF.

The chain joins TRBV2 to TRBJ2-1; the D call of TRBD1 rests on TCRdb alone, since no DNA is present to check it. CDR3 length: 13 residues. Germline lookup yields CDR1 SNHLY and CDR2 FYNNEI. CDR3 sequence: CASKGRQYNEQFF.

The chain couples TRBV19 to TRBJ2-7; TCRdb selects TRBD1, and the lack of DNA leaves this call unchecked. The CDR3 has 13 amino acids. Germline assignment: CDR1 LNHDA and CDR2 SQIVND (reference sequence). The CDR3 here is CASREQGSREQYF.

The chain recombines TRBV18 with TRBJ1-5; TCRdb picks TRBD1, but there is no DNA to check that call. The CDR3 has 15 amino acids. Per the germline V gene, CDR1 is KGHSH and CDR2 is LQKENI. The CDR3 sequence is CASSPDDRRNQPQHF.

V is TRBV5-1 and J is TRBJ2-5; TCRdb's D call, TRBD1, is unchecked because there is no DNA. Germline V lookup: CDR1 SGHRS, CDR2 YFSETQ. This CDR3 is built from 14 residues. This CDR3 reads CASSWTGAQETQYF.

This chain joins TRBV5-1 and TRBJ2-7. Germline values: CDR1 SGHRS, CDR2 YFSETQ. This CDR3 comprises 14 residues. The CDR3 protein is CASSLARGTYEQYF.

The rearrangement links TRBV7-2 to TRBJ2-5; TCRdb proposes TRBD1, but this gene call is untestable without DNA. The CDR3 runs 13 residues. Germline values: CDR1 SGHTA, CDR2 FQGNSA. CDR3 sequence reads: CASSFQGEETQYF.

The V call is TRBV20-1, the J call TRBJ2-1; the TCRdb D gene call, TRBD2, has no DNA to confirm it. This CDR3 region has 15 residues. The V gene's germline CDR1 is DFQATT and CDR2 SNEGSKA (reference sequence). The CDR3 sequence is CSASPGLAGYNEQFF.

The chain recombines TRBV6-2 or TRBV6-3 with TRBJ2-7; TCRdb's assignment of TRBD2 cannot be checked, as there is no DNA. Germline V lookup: CDR1 MNHEY, CDR2 SVGEGT. This CDR3 is 16 amino acids long. This chain's CDR3 is CASTPPGASGVYEQYF.

The chain combines TRBV20-1 with TRBJ1-6; lacking DNA, the TRBD1 call made by TCRdb goes unchecked. This CDR3 is built from 13 residues. Looked up from germline, CDR1 is DFQATT and CDR2 is SNEGSKA (reference sequence). Here the CDR3 reads CSARTDNNSPLHF.